The 22 T cell receptor beta chains below all came from one sample that was sequenced in a study of blood T cell repertoires in COVID-19 (dated by TCRdb to about 2020). Library creation used the immunoSEQ multiplex PCR assay. TCRdb stores this immuneACCESS table with in-frame sequences only. Part of the clones is absent; in the studies checked, under half of the shortfall reflects unresolved V genes, and no reason is known for the rest. The sample profile shows 100,000 to 150,000 clones; just under 80% of them were found once. The ten largest clonotypes hold 20% to 30% of the sample. Material: peripheral blood. Receptors originate from a human donor in a cohort sampled during active COVID-19.

The rearrangement uses TRBV5-8 and TRBJ2-4; a weak D match, TRBD2 (5 bases). Germline lookup yields CDR1 SGHTS and CDR2 YDEGEE. This CDR3 is built from 15 residues. The V end was cut by 0 bases, the J end by 5 bases, with 12 bases between. The CDR3 region is CASSLAKRWENIQYF. For the CDR3, the DNA is TGTGCCAGCAGCTTGGCCAAGCGGTGGGAAAACATTCAGTACTTC.

V gene TRBV6-2 or TRBV6-3 combines with J gene TRBJ1-6; D is perhaps TRBD1 (6 bases). Germline CDR1 MNHEY, CDR2 SVGEGT. The V end was cut by 4 bases, the J end by 8 bases, with 18 bases between. The CDR3 totals 16 residues. CDR3 protein: CASSLLGTSFYSPLHF. The CDR3 bases are TGTGCCAGCAGTTTATTGGGGACAAGTTTTTATTCACCCCTCCACTTT.

V usage is TRBV4-1 and J usage is TRBJ1-6; D gene unclear. The V end lost 0 bases, the J end lost 3 bases, and 9 bases lay between the germline ends. This CDR3 region has 16 residues. CDR1 is MGHRA and CDR2 is YSYEKL in the germline V gene. The DNA for the CDR3 is TGCGCCAGCAGCCAAGAATTAGGCGGCTATAATTCACCCCTCCACTTT. Translated, it gives CASSQELGGYNSPLHF.

Written as DNA, the CDR3 is TGTGCCAGCAGTTCTTTTAGCGGGAGCGACGAGCAGTACTTC. Translated: CASSSFSGSDEQYF. The chain couples TRBV28 to TRBJ2-7; 9 positions agree with TRBD2. Germline lookup yields CDR1 MDHEN and CDR2 SYDVKM. The CDR3 contains 14 residues. V trimming: 4 bases; J trimming: 5 bases; junction bases outside the gene matches: 6.

The V call is TRBV30, the J call TRBJ2-7; 7 bases are a match to TRBD1. V lost 2 bases, J lost 3 bases, and 7 bases stayed unmatched. The length of the CDR3 is 14 residues. Per germline, CDR1 GTSNPN and CDR2 SVGIG (reference sequence). The CDR3: CAWSHSGQSYEQYF. CDR3 in DNA: TGTGCCTGGAGTCATTCGGGACAGAGCTACGAGCAGTACTTC.

This chain joins TRBV6-5 and TRBJ2-7; TRBD1 matches at 9 bases. Germline V gene data show CDR1 as MNHEY and CDR2 as SVGAGI. This CDR3 contains 13 residues. Trimming cost V 7 bases and J 7 bases; bases outside gene matches: 8. This CDR3 reads CASKRTGTGEQYF. For the CDR3, the DNA is TGTGCCAGCAAGAGGACAGGGACAGGGGAGCAGTACTTC.

The chain joins TRBV11-3 to TRBJ2-2; D is possibly TRBD1 (5 bases). The CDR3 contains 12 residues. V gave up 5 bases and J gave up 12 bases, with 13 bases separating them. CDR1 is SGHNT, CDR2 YENEEA, per germline. This CDR3 is CASSPDSGKLFF. The CDR3, as DNA: TGTGCCAGCAGCCCCGACAGTGGGAAGCTGTTTTTT. The whole variable domain, remainder taken from reference TRBV11-3 and TRBJ2-2, is EAGVVQSPRYKIIEKKQPVAFWCNPISGHNTLYWYLQNLGQGPELLIRYENEEAVDDSQLPKDRFSAERLKGVDSTLKIQPAELGDSAVYLCASSPDSGKLFFGEGSRLTVL.

This chain connects TRBV7-2 to TRBJ2-7, with TRBD1 identical over 9 bases. CDR1 and CDR2 from the germline V gene are SGHTA and FQGNSA. The CDR3 totals 15 residues. V was pared by 5 bases and J by 4 bases, with 9 bases of the junction left unmatched. CDR3 in DNA: TGTGCCAGCAGCCCAGGGGACAGGGATTTATACGAGCAGTACTTC. It is translated as CASSPGDRDLYEQYF.

This clone was detected only a few times. The chain recombines TRBV5-1 with TRBJ2-5, with D possibly TRBD2 on 5 matching bases. The V end lost 0 bases, the J end lost 1 base, and 10 bases lay between the germline ends. Germline-derived CDR1 and CDR2 are SGHRS and YFSETQ. The CDR3 is 15 amino acids. DNA for the CDR3: TGCGCCAGCAGCTTGGCCGGGAACAGCCAAGAGACCCAGTACTTC. This encodes CASSLAGNSQETQYF.

The chain combines TRBV25-1 with TRBJ1-2; TRBD1 agrees at 8 bases. The germline gives CDR1 MGHDK, CDR2 SYGVNS. V lost 4 bases to trimming and J lost 4 bases; unmatched junction nucleotides: 8. The CDR3 has 15 amino acids. As DNA, the CDR3 is TGTGCCAGCAGTGTCCTGGGACAGGACACCTATGGCTACACCTTC. It specifies CASSVLGQDTYGYTF.

CDR3 sequence reads: CSVDGDAGVNTEAFF. CDR3 bases: TGCAGCGTTGACGGGGATGCAGGGGTGAACACTGAAGCTTTCTTT. The chain recombines TRBV29-1 with TRBJ1-1, with D tentatively TRBD1 (6 bases). CDR1 SQVTM and CDR2 ANQGSEA come from the germline V gene. CDR3 length equals 15 residues. V was cut by 3 bases and J by 0 bases, with 14 bases left in between.

V gene TRBV14 combines with J gene TRBJ2-1; 9 bases map to TRBD2. In germline, CDR1 is SGHDN, CDR2 FVKESK. Trimming cost V 1 base and J 8 bases; bases outside gene matches: 9. The CDR3 has 16 residues. The CDR3 sequence is CASSQVISGSLYEQFF. The CDR3, as DNA: TGTGCCAGCAGCCAAGTAATTAGCGGGAGTTTATATGAGCAGTTCTTC.

The rearrangement links TRBV19 to TRBJ1-6; D remains ambiguous. CDR3 length equals 14 residues. Germline loops: CDR1 LNHDA, CDR2 SQIVND (reference sequence). V was pared by 5 bases and J by 8 bases, with 13 bases between. Here the CDR3 reads CASSVRGRDSPLHF. As DNA, the CDR3 is TGTGCCAGTAGTGTCCGAGGGAGGGATTCACCCCTCCACTTT. The entire variable domain, with the rest obtained from reference TRBV19 and TRBJ1-6, is as follows: DGGITQSPKYLFRKEGQNVTLSCEQNLNHDAMYWYRQDPGQGLRLIYYSQIVNDFQKGDIAEGYSVSREKKESFPLTVTSAQKNPTAFYLCASSVRGRDSPLHFGNGTRLTVT.

The chain is built from TRBV7-9 and TRBJ2-7; TRBD1 is a possible D gene (6 bases). Germline V gene sequence: CDR1 SEHNR, CDR2 FQNEAQ (reference sequence). The CDR3 sequence is 16 residues long. V was clipped by 2 bases and J by 0 bases, with 14 bases between them. CDR3 coding DNA: TGTGCCAGCAGCTTAATTGGGGGCTCTAGCTCCTACGAGCAGTACTTC. This sequence encodes CASSLIGGSSSYEQYF.

The chain links TRBV28 to TRBJ1-2, with D unresolved. The CDR3 sequence is 16 residues long. The germline V gene has CDR1 MDHEN and CDR2 SYDVKM. The V end was cut by 4 bases, the J end by 6 bases, with 21 bases between. CDR3 bases: TGTGCCAGCAGTTCGTCCCATCATGGTGACACCGATGGCTACACCTTC. It is translated as CASSSSHHGDTDGYTF.

This clone came up a few times. V gene TRBV27 combines with J gene TRBJ1-2; D is unclear. CDR1 is MNHEY and CDR2 is SMNVEV in the germline V gene (reference sequence). This CDR3 is built from 13 residues. The V gene lost 2 bases and the J gene lost 6 bases, with 10 bases spanning the gap. Here the CDR3 reads CASSLEGKDGYTF. CDR3 nucleotides: TGTGCCAGCAGTTTAGAGGGTAAAGATGGCTACACCTTC.

This sequence joins TRBV10-2 and TRBJ2-3; 10 nucleotides match TRBD2. The length of the CDR3 is 14 residues. Germline-derived CDR1 and CDR2 are WSHSY and SAAADI. With V trimmed by 11 bases and J by 6 bases, 11 bases remained unmatched. CDR3 region: CAGGAGGPGDTQYF. The CDR3 nucleotides are TGCGCCGGAGGAGCGGGGGGGCCAGGGGATACGCAGTATTTT.

This chain uses TRBV18 with TRBJ2-7, with 9 bases matching TRBD1. The CDR3 sequence is 16 residues long. Germline values: CDR1 KGHSH, CDR2 LQKENI. V trimming: 6 bases; J trimming: 4 bases; junction bases outside the gene matches: 13. The CDR3, as DNA: TGTGCCAGCTCTCTCTCCCTCCGGGACAGGGAGTACGAGCAGTACTTC. Residues: CASSLSLRDREYEQYF.

The chain employs TRBV7-9 and TRBJ1-4; a weak D match, TRBD1 (6 bases). The V end was cut by 5 bases, the J end by 3 bases, with 10 bases between. Germline lookup yields CDR1 SEHNR and CDR2 FQNEAQ (reference sequence). The CDR3 totals 14 residues. CDR3 sequence: CASSPTGSNEKLFF. DNA of the CDR3: TGTGCCAGCAGCCCGACAGGCTCTAATGAAAAACTGTTTTTT. Full variable domain (outside the CDR3, taken from reference TRBV7-9 and TRBJ1-4): DTGVSQNPRHKITKRGQNVTFRCDPISEHNRLYWYRQTLGQGPEFLTYFQNEAQLEKSRLLSDRFSAERPKGSFSTLEIQRTEQGDSAMYLCASSPTGSNEKLFFGSGTQLSVL.

This clone was recorded a few times. This chain connects TRBV29-1 to TRBJ2-2; TRBD2 aligns across 8 bases. The germline gives CDR1 SQVTM, CDR2 ANQGSEA. The trim removed 4 bases at V and 2 bases at J, leaving 9 bases unmatched. The CDR3 spans 16 residues. CDR3 sequence reads: CSVVGRGALNTGELFF. In nucleotides, the CDR3 is TGCAGCGTTGTAGGGCGGGGGGCTTTAAACACCGGGGAGCTGTTTTTT.

This clone has a count of ten or more. The rearrangement uses TRBV5-8 and TRBJ1-5; TRBD1 is a possible D gene (6 bases). V was shortened by 3 bases and J by 0 bases, with 10 bases between the two germline ends. Per germline, CDR1 SGHTS and CDR2 YDEGEE. The CDR3 sequence is 15 residues long. CDR3 in amino acids: CASSSRGYSNQPQHF. The CDR3 bases are TGTGCCAGCAGCTCCAGGGGTTATAGCAATCAGCCCCAGCATTTT.

The V and J genes are TRBV5-1 and TRBJ2-2; TRBD2 is a possible D gene (6 bases). V was shortened by 3 bases and J by 3 bases, with 6 bases between the two germline ends. Per germline, CDR1 SGHRS and CDR2 YFSETQ. This CDR3 comprises 13 residues. CDR3 protein: CASSWGDTGELFF. Here the CDR3 DNA reads TGCGCCAGCAGCTGGGGGGACACCGGGGAGCTGTTTTTT.